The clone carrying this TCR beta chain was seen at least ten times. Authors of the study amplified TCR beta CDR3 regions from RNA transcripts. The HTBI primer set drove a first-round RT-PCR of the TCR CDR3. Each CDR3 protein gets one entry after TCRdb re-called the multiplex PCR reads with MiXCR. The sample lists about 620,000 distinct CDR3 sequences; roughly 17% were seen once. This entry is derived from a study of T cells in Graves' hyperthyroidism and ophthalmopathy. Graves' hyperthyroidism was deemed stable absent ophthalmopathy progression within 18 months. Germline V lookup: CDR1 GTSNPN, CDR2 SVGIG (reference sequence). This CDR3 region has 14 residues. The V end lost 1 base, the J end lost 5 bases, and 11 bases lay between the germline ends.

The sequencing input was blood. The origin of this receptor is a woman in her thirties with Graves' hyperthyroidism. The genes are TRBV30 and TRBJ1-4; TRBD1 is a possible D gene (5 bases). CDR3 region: CAWSAGLGNEKLFF. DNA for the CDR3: TGTGCCTGGAGTGCGGGACTAGGCAATGAAAAACTGTTTTTT.